The rows below give T cell receptor beta chains drawn from one sample of a study of response to subunit inactivated influenza vaccine. TCRdb analysed the RT-PCR reads with MiXCR anew, one entry per CDR3 protein. The sample contains 860,000 or so distinct CDR3 sequences, 20% to 25% of which appear only once. The material sequenced was PBMCs from blood, taken around 5 days after vaccination. These receptors were taken from a man in his fifties or sixties who received an inactivated influenza vaccine. Each CDR3 is given with its conserved first and last residue. Fields, in order: V gene, J gene, CDR3 protein.

v_gene: TRBV5-6
j_gene: TRBJ2-2
CDR3aa: CASSGWMINTGELFF

v_gene: TRBV6-2/TRBV6-3
j_gene: TRBJ2-3
CDR3aa: CASSPQGRSTDTQYF

v_gene: TRBV28
j_gene: TRBJ2-4
CDR3aa: CASSLTPAKNIQYF

v_gene: TRBV7-9
j_gene: TRBJ2-2
CDR3aa: CASSLAAGLENTGELFF

v_gene: TRBV24-1
j_gene: TRBJ2-1
CDR3aa: CATSDLGPSSYNEQFF

v_gene: TRBV4-1
j_gene: TRBJ2-4
CDR3aa: CASSQASGNIQYF

v_gene: TRBV4-3
j_gene: TRBJ2-3
CDR3aa: CASSRDPAGGQTDTQYF

v_gene: TRBV20-1
j_gene: TRBJ2-7
CDR3aa: CSARDPLAGTYEQYF

v_gene: TRBV6-2/TRBV6-3
j_gene: TRBJ2-5
CDR3aa: CASRRSSDETQYF

v_gene: TRBV7-8
j_gene: TRBJ2-5
CDR3aa: CASSPGQLQETQYF

v_gene: TRBV2
j_gene: TRBJ2-4
CDR3aa: CASSPFDLAKNIQYF

v_gene: TRBV24-1
j_gene: TRBJ1-1
CDR3aa: CATSDTLNTEAFF

v_gene: TRBV27
j_gene: TRBJ2-2
CDR3aa: CASRNQGNTGELFF

v_gene: TRBV10-3
j_gene: TRBJ2-7
CDR3aa: CAIRGTASYEQYF

v_gene: TRBV12-3/TRBV12-4
j_gene: TRBJ2-2
CDR3aa: CASERTSGRWHTGELFF

v_gene: TRBV10-3
j_gene: TRBJ2-5
CDR3aa: CAISVSSGGRETQYF

v_gene: TRBV5-1
j_gene: TRBJ2-1
CDR3aa: CASSSPSSGGHLSYNEQFF

v_gene: TRBV4-2
j_gene: TRBJ1-4
CDR3aa: CASNPGQANEKLFF

v_gene: TRBV15
j_gene: -
CDR3aa: CATSRGLVAGGTQYYTDTQHF

v_gene: TRBV7-8
j_gene: TRBJ1-1
CDR3aa: CASRITRWNTEAFF

v_gene: TRBV28
j_gene: TRBJ1-2
CDR3aa: CASSKLKPNYGYTF

v_gene: TRBV19
j_gene: TRBJ2-6
CDR3aa: CASSPGPSYSGANVLTF

v_gene: TRBV29-1
j_gene: TRBJ2-2
CDR3aa: CSVVTRYTGELFF

v_gene: TRBV4-3
j_gene: TRBJ2-3
CDR3aa: CASSYPGVAGVTDTQYF

v_gene: TRBV7-9
j_gene: TRBJ2-7
CDR3aa: CASSLAGDNEQYF

v_gene: TRBV5-5
j_gene: TRBJ2-2
CDR3aa: CASSLGPKNTGELFF

v_gene: TRBV29-1
j_gene: TRBJ2-4
CDR3aa: CSGKMGVGAKNIQYF

v_gene: TRBV20-1
j_gene: TRBJ1-1
CDR3aa: CSARDLYAGLEAFF

v_gene: TRBV12-3/TRBV12-4
j_gene: TRBJ2-1
CDR3aa: CASSPIGVEQFF

v_gene: TRBV4-2
j_gene: TRBJ2-2
CDR3aa: CASSQVWGTNTGELFF

v_gene: TRBV29-1
j_gene: TRBJ2-6
CDR3aa: CSVDTISGANVLTF

v_gene: TRBV29-1
j_gene: TRBJ2-3
CDR3aa: CSVDSTFTDTQYF

v_gene: TRBV7-2
j_gene: TRBJ2-4
CDR3aa: CASSFQGGGNIQYF

v_gene: TRBV24-1
j_gene: TRBJ1-1
CDR3aa: CATSDPSGKEAFF

v_gene: TRBV6-2/TRBV6-3
j_gene: TRBJ2-1
CDR3aa: CASQNGNEQFF

v_gene: TRBV20-1
j_gene: TRBJ2-7
CDR3aa: CSASSGGRAEEQYF

v_gene: TRBV7-6
j_gene: TRBJ2-1
CDR3aa: CASSLVSGGRDRNEQFF

v_gene: TRBV12-3/TRBV12-4
j_gene: TRBJ2-5
CDR3aa: CASSWQGVETQYF

v_gene: TRBV5-1
j_gene: TRBJ2-2
CDR3aa: CASIAGGTGELFF